This T cell receptor (beta chain) stems from a study of early T cells in non-severe SARS-CoV-2 infection. The wider study: Bulk RNA from unsorted whole blood was sequenced; chains were unpaired.

Individual cDNA molecules each received unique molecular identifiers attached to them. MiXCR was run by TCRdb on the 5' RACE reads, yielding one entry per CDR3 protein. The repertoire includes tens of thousands of distinct CDR3 sequences, 5.4% of them detected once, and 6% to 6.5% sits in the top ten. In germline, CDR1 is ENHRY, CDR2 SYGVKD. V was trimmed by 5 bases and J by 3 bases, leaving 19 bases between them. The CDR3 is 16 amino acids. The receptor was isolated from an adult who was a healthcare worker with PCR-confirmed SARS-CoV-2 infection or an uninfected control (not recorded which). The material sequenced was whole blood, taken at baseline. J is TRBJ2-5 and V is TRBV10-3, with D unresolved. The CDR3 is CAISHIYQRGKETQYF. The CDR3 nucleotides read TGTGCCATCAGTCACATCTACCAGAGAGGAAAAGAGACCCAGTACTTC.